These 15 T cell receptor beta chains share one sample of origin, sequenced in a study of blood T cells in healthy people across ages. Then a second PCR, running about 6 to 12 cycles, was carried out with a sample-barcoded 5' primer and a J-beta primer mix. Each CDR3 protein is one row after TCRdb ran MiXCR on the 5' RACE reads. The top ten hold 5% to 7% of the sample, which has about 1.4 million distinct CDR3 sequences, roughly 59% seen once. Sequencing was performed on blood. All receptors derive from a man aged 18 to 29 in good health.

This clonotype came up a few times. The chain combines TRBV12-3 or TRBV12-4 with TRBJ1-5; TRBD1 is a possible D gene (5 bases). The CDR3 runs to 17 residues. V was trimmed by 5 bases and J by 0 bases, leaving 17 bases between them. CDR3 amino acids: CASSGTWGAYSNQPQHF. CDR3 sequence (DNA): TGTGCCAGCAGTGGGACGTGGGGTGCCTATAGCAATCAGCCCCAGCATTTT.

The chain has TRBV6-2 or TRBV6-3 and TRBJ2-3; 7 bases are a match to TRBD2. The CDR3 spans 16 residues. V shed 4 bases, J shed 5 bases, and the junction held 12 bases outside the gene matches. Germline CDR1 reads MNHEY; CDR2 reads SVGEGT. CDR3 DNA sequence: TGTGCCAGCAGTTTTACGGAGCGGGGTCTGGGAGATACGCAGTATTTT. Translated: CASSFTERGLGDTQYF.

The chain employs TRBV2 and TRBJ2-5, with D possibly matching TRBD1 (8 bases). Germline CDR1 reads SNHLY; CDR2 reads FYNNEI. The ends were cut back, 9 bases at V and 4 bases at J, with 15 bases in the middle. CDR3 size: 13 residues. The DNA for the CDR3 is TGTGCCAGTCAACAGGGGGGGGGAGAGACCCAGTACTTC. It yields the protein CASQQGGGETQYF.

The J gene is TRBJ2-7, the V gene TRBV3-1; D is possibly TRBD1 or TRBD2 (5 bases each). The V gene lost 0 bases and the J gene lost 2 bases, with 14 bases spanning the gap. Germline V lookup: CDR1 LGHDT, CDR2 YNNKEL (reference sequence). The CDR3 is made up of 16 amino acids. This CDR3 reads CASSQDGAGSAYEQYF. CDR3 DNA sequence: TGTGCCAGCAGCCAAGATGGGGCAGGGAGCGCCTACGAGCAGTACTTC.

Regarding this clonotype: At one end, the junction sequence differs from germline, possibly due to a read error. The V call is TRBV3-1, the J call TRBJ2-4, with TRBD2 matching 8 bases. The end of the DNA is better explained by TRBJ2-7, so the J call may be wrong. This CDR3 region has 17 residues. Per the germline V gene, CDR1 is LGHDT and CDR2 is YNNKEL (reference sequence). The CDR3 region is CSSSQDRGGDWVYEQYF. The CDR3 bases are TGTTCCAGCAGCCAAGATCGGGGGGGAGACTGGGTCTACGAGCAGTACTTC.

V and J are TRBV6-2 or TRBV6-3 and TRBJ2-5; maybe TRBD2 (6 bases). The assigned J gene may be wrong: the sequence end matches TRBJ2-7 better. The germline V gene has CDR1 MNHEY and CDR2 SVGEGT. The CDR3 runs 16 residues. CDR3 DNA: TGTGCCAGCAGTTATATCAGACTAGTCCTCTCCTACGAGCAGTACTTC. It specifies CASSYIRLVLSYEQYF.

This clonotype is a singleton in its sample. Written as DNA, the CDR3 is TGTGCCAGCAGCCACCGACAGGGGCAGGGAGATACGCAGTATTTT. It codes for CASSHRQGQGDTQYF. The V and J genes are TRBV4-2 and TRBJ2-3; 8 bases fit TRBD1. This CDR3 has 15 amino acids. The junction had 7 bases not matched to a gene; V was cut back by 3 bases and J by 5 bases. Germline V gene lookup returns CDR1 LGHNA and CDR2 YNFKEQ.

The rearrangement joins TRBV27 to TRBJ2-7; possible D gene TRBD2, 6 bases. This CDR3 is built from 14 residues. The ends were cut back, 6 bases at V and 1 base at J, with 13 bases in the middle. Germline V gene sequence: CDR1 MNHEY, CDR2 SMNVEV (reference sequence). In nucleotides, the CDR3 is TGTGCCAGCAGGGCTGTGGGGGGATCCTACGAGCAGTACTTC. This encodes CASRAVGGSYEQYF.

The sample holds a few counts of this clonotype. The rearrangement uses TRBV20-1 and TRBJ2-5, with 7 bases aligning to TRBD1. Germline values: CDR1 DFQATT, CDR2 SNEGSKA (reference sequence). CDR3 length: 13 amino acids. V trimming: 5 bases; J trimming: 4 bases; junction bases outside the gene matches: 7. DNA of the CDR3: TGCAGTGCTTATACAGGGGTACGAGAGACCCAGTACTTC. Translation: CSAYTGVRETQYF.

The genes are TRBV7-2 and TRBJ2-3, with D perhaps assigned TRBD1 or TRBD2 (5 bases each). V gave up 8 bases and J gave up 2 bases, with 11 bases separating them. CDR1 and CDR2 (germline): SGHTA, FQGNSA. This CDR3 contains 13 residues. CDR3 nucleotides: TGTGCCAGCCGGGACCTTAACACAGATACGCAGTATTTT. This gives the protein CASRDLNTDTQYF.

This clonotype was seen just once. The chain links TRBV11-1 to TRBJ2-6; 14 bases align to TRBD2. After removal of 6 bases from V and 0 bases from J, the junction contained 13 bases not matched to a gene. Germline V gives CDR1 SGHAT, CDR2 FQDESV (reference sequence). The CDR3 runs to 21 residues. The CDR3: CASSRSGTSGSRSSGANVLTF. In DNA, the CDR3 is TGTGCCAGCAGTCGCTCAGGGACTAGCGGGAGCCGGAGCTCTGGGGCCAACGTCCTGACTTTC. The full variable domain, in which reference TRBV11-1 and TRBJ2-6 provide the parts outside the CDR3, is EAEVAQSPRYKITEKSQAVAFWCDPISGHATLYWYRQILGQGPELLVQFQDESVVDDSQLPKDRFSAERLKGVDSTLKIQPAELGDSAMYLCASSRSGTSGSRSSGANVLTFGAGSRLTVL.

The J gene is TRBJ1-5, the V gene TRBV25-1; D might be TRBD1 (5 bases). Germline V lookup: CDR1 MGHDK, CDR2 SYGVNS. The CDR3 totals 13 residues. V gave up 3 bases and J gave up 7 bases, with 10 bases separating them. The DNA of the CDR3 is TGTGCCAGCAGTGACGGGGCGGGCCAGCCCCAGCATTTT. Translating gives CASSDGAGQPQHF.

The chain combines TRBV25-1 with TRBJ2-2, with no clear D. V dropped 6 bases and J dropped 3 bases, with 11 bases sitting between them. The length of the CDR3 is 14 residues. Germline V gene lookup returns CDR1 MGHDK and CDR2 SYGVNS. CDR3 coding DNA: TGTGCCAGCAGACCCAGTCTGGACACCGGGGAGCTGTTTTTT. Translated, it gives CASRPSLDTGELFF.

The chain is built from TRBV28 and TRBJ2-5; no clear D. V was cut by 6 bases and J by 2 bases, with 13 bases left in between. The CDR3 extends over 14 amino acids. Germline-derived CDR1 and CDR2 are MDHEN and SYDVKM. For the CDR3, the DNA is TGTGCCAGCAGCCCTTTACGAGCTCAAGAGACCCAGTACTTC. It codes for CASSPLRAQETQYF.

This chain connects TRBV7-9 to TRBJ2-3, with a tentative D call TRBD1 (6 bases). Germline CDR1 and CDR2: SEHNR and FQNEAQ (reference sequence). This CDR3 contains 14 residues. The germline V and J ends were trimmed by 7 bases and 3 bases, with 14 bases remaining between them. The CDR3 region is CASNKNRETDTQYF. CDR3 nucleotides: TGTGCCAGCAACAAAAACAGGGAAACAGATACGCAGTATTTT. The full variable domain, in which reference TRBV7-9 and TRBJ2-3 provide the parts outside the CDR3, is DTGVSQNPRHKITKRGQNVTFRCDPISEHNRLYWYRQTLGQGPEFLTYFQNEAQLEKSRLLSDRFSAERPKGSFSTLEIQRTEQGDSAMYLCASNKNRETDTQYFGPGTRLTVL.